This T cell receptor beta chain derives from a study of TIL therapy for anti-PD-1-resistant metastatic lung cancer. Study information: Median patient age was about 56, ranging 38-75 years. Overall study findings and caveats: The cohort had more treatment-naive, never-smoker and oncogene-addicted patients than typical. After infusion, TIL clonotypes partly replaced peripheral T cells and declined over months.

As for time point: pre-treatment sample, taken before nivolumab and TIL therapy. The V gene's germline CDR1 is SNHLY and CDR2 FYNNEI. Between the trimmed V and J ends, which lost 4 bases and 3 bases, there was a span of 10 bases. The CDR3 is 13 amino acids. The libraries were made with immunoSEQ v3. Sequencing depth was 1.9 million or so read pairs for survey level, roughly 5-6.5 million for deep. Generated by immunoSEQ multiplex PCR, the TCRdb table keeps only in-frame clones and is missing some. The table shows around 59,000 clones, with roughly two thirds occurring only once. For this clone: What it recognizes is unknown.

The origin of this receptor is a person between 30 and 80 years old with non-small cell lung cancer. Here the sequenced sample was blood, taken at baseline. The chain joins TRBV2 to TRBJ2-7, with D possibly TRBD1 on 6 matching bases. CDR3 DNA sequence: TGTGCCAGCAGTGTGATGACAGGCTACGAGCAGTACTTC. It specifies CASSVMTGYEQYF. Together with reference TRBV2 and TRBJ2-7, the CDR3 gives the full variable domain: EPEVTQTPSHQVTQMGQEVILRCVPISNHLYFYWYRQILGQKVEFLVSFYNNEISEKSEIFDDQFSVERPDGSNFTLKIRSTKLEDSAMYFCASSVMTGYEQYFGPGTRLTVT.